A selection of T cell receptor beta chains follows, all from one sample in a study of blood T cells in healthy people across ages. TCRdb recomputed calls from the 5' RACE reads with MiXCR, one row per CDR3 protein. The data show 1.4 million to 1.5 million distinct CDR3 sequences, with approximately 40% seen just once and approximately 7.9% held by the top ten. Specimen: blood. The source is a woman between 18 and 30 years old in good health. Each CDR3 is given with its conserved first and last residue. The D gene is left open where the match is weak. Not every row has a clone size; where given, it reads once, few, many or a size class.

. TRBJ2-3 TRBD1 TRBV5-1 CASSTGQTDTQYF TGCGCCAGCAGCACGGGACAGACAGATACGCAGTATTTT
. TRBJ2-7 . TRBV6-5 CASRMAGAGSYEQYF TGTGCCAGCCGAATGGCAGGAGCCGGCTCCTACGAGCAGTACTTC
. TRBJ2-7 . TRBV15 CATSAGAGVVNEQYF TGTGCCACCAGCGCTGGGGCAGGCGTGGTAAACGAGCAGTACTTC
. TRBJ1-2 . TRBV25-1 CASWGSGYTF TGTGCCAGCTGGGGGTCTGGCTACACCTTC
few TRBJ2-3 TRBD2 TRBV20-1 CSSRGTSGGAADTQYF TGCTCCTCGAGGGGGACTAGCGGGGGGGCAGCAGATACGCAGTATTTT
few TRBJ1-3 . TRBV13 CATNTDTLSGNTIYF TGTGCCACCAATACGGACACGTTATCCGGAAACACCATATATTTT
. TRBJ2-1 TRBD2 TRBV14 CASSQGYSGGPDNEQFF TGTGCCAGCAGCCAAGGCTACAGCGGGGGGCCCGACAATGAGCAGTTCTTC
once TRBJ2-2 TRBD2 TRBV11-2 CASSLPGLLTGELFF TGTGCCAGCAGCCTACCGGGACTATTAACCGGGGAGCTGTTTTTT
. TRBJ2-5 TRBD1 TRBV20-1 CSASYRGQEPQYF TGCAGTGCATCTTACAGGGGTCAAGAGCCCCAGTACTTC
few TRBJ2-7 . TRBV7-9 CASSNAGVYEQYF TGTGCCAGCAGCAACGCAGGGGTCTACGAGCAGTACTTC
few TRBJ2-1 TRBD2 TRBV4-1 CASSQKGTTSGRALQDEQFF TGCGCCAGCAGCCAAAAGGGCACGACTAGCGGGAGGGCATTACAGGATGAGCAGTTCTTC
. TRBJ2-7 . TRBV11-2 CASSLSDVNCEQYF TGTGCCAGCAGCTTATCGGACGTAAACTGCGAGCAGTACTTC
. TRBJ2-3 . TRBV20-1 CSASAAGNTDTQYF TGCAGTGCTAGCGCAGCGGGCAACACAGATACGCAGTATTTT
many TRBJ2-3 . TRBV6-7 CARFPAVRSTDTQYF TGTGCCAGGTTCCCAGCGGTGAGGAGCACAGATACGCAGTATTTT
few TRBJ1-2 . TRBV6-2/TRBV6-3 CASTLSPGADYGYTF TGTGCCAGCACCCTAAGCCCGGGCGCCGACTATGGCTACACCTTC
once TRBJ1-4 TRBD1 TRBV6-5 CASSPHRQGSNEELFF TGTGCCAGCAGCCCCCATAGACAGGGAAGTAATGAAGAACTGTTTTTT
. TRBJ1-2 . TRBV3-1 CASSQDRRGGGYTF TGTGCCAGCAGCCAAGATCGGAGGGGTGGTGGCTACACCTTC
. TRBJ2-7 TRBD2 TRBV4-2 CASSQDILAAYEQYF TGTGCCAGCAGCCAAGATATTCTAGCGGCCTACGAGCAGTACTTC
few TRBJ2-7 . TRBV3-1 CASSSAIYEQYF TGTGCCAGCAGCTCAGCCATCTACGAGCAGTACTTC
. TRBJ2-7 . TRBV5-8 CASSLVTGADEQYF TGTGCCAGCAGTTTGGTTACGGGAGCCGACGAGCAGTACTTC
. TRBJ1-2 . TRBV7-3 CASSLQDGRGYTF TGTGCCAGCAGCTTACAAGACGGGCGAGGCTACACCTTC
. TRBJ2-3 . TRBV20-1 CSASWGAGDTQYF TGCAGTGCAAGCTGGGGGGCCGGAGATACGCAGTATTTT
few TRBJ2-1 TRBD2 TRBV12-3/TRBV12-4 CASSFLTSGYNEQFF TGTGCCAGCAGTTTTTTGACTAGCGGATACAATGAGCAGTTCTTC
few TRBJ2-2 . TRBV5-1 CASKTGDTGELFF TGCGCCAGCAAAACCGGAGATACCGGGGAGCTGTTTTTT
. TRBJ2-2 TRBD1 TRBV12-3/TRBV12-4 CASRPQGTNTGELFF TGTGCCAGCAGACCACAGGGGACGAACACCGGGGAGCTGTTTTTT
few TRBJ2-1 . TRBV3-1 CASSQGAKGNEQFF TGTGCCAGCAGCCAAGGGGCAAAGGGCAATGAGCAGTTCTTC
. TRBJ2-1 . TRBV6-5 CARRRPGGEQFF TGTGCCAGAAGACGGCCCGGAGGTGAGCAGTTCTTC
. TRBJ2-5 TRBD2 TRBV9 CASSPEELAGAKAPQYF TGTGCCAGCAGCCCCGAGGAACTAGCGGGGGCCAAGGCCCCGCAGTACTTC
few TRBJ2-5 . TRBV7-2 CASSLDALTVYF TGTGCCAGCAGCTTAGACGCCCTAACGGTGTACTTC
few TRBJ2-1 . TRBV7-2 CASSLVVGGGNEQFF TGTGCCAGCAGCTTAGTGGTGGGAGGGGGGAATGAGCAGTTCTTC
. TRBJ2-7 TRBD2 TRBV20-1 CSATTRLAGGLSGEQYF TGCAGTGCTACCACTAGACTAGCGGGAGGCCTTTCGGGGGAGCAGTACTTC
. TRBJ2-7 . TRBV21-1 CASSSIPGQGKSEQYF TGTGCCAGCAGCTCTATCCCGGGCCAGGGCAAATCCGAGCAGTACTTC
. TRBJ2-1 . TRBV7-9 CASNKNRVIEQFF TGTGCCAGCAACAAGAACAGGGTCATTGAGCAGTTCTTC
. TRBJ2-1 . TRBV20-1 CSASPQSGTLYNEQFF TGCAGTGCCTCCCCGCAGAGCGGAACCCTGTACAATGAGCAGTTCTTC
. TRBJ2-7 . TRBV5-1 CASSLVEIPNYEQYF TGCGCCAGCAGCTTGGTGGAGATACCTAATTACGAGCAGTACTTC
few TRBJ1-4 . TRBV20-1 CSASPQNEKLFF TGCAGTGCTAGTCCCCAGAATGAAAAACTGTTTTTT
. TRBJ2-2 TRBD1 TRBV5-1 CASSLPGQGRTGELFF TGCGCCAGCAGCTTGCCCGGACAGGGGCGCACCGGGGAGCTGTTTTTT
. TRBJ2-6 . TRBV6-1 CASSEGNGANVLTF TGTGCCAGCAGTGAGGGAAATGGGGCCAACGTCCTGACTTTC
. TRBJ1-4 . TRBV9 CASSTGTGGKLFF TGTGCCAGCAGCACGGGGACTGGGGGAAAACTGTTTTTT
few TRBJ2-7 TRBD2 TRBV4-1 CASSQELAGVSYEQYF TGCGCCAGCAGCCAAGAACTAGCGGGGGTGTCCTACGAGCAGTACTTC
. TRBJ1-6 TRBD1 TRBV7-9 CASSLIQAWQGAYNSPLHF TGTGCCAGCAGCTTAATTCAGGCGTGGCAGGGGGCCTATAATTCACCCCTCCACTTT
. TRBJ2-7 . TRBV5-6 CASRPGGHPKFGYERYF TGTGCCAGCCGCCCCGGGGGGCACCCAAAATTTGGCTACGAGCGGTACTTC
. TRBJ1-5 . TRBV20-1 CSASYARSNQPQHF TGCAGTGCTAGCTACGCAAGGAGCAATCAGCCCCAGCATTTT
. TRBJ2-2 . TRBV20-1 CSARVPGSDGELFF TGCAGTGCTAGAGTTCCGGGGAGCGACGGGGAGCTGTTTTTT
. TRBJ2-7 . TRBV12-3/TRBV12-4 CASSLAGSRCEQYF TGTGCCAGCAGTTTGGCCGGCAGCCGTTGCGAGCAGTACTTC
. TRBJ2-5 . TRBV7-7 CASSEKVGSAETQYF TGTGCTAGCAGCGAAAAGGTCGGGTCGGCAGAGACCCAGTACTTC
. TRBJ2-7 TRBD2 TRBV7-2 CASSSAGGRYEQYF TGTGCCAGCAGCTCCGCGGGGGGTAGGTACGAGCAGTACTTC
. TRBJ2-5 . TRBV27 CASSLEKRTIGGQYF TGTGCCAGCAGTTTGGAGAAGCGCACGATCGGAGGGCAGTACTTC
. TRBJ2-5 . TRBV6-5 CASSPGGVQETQYF TGTGCCAGCAGTCCCGGTGGAGTACAAGAGACCCAGTACTTC
. TRBJ2-7 . TRBV20-1 CSARDKFGETGNAYEQYF TGCAGTGCTAGAGATAAGTTTGGGGAAACAGGCAACGCCTACGAGCAGTACTTC
few TRBJ2-5 . TRBV20-1 CSATTDQETQYF TGCAGTGCTACTACAGACCAAGAGACCCAGTACTTC
few TRBJ2-1 TRBD2 TRBV28 CASIFRGRTSRAEQFF TGTGCCAGCATCTTTCGTGGCAGGACTAGCCGGGCTGAGCAGTTCTTC
. TRBJ2-7 . TRBV30 CAWSGLALDYEQYF TGTGCCTGGAGTGGCCTAGCGCTAGACTACGAGCAGTACTTC
. TRBJ2-7 . TRBV4-1 CASSQDYSDTPYEQYF TGCGCCAGCAGCCAAGATTACTCAGATACCCCCTACGAGCAGTACTTC
. TRBJ2-1 . TRBV5-1 CASSALDNEQFF TGCGCCAGCAGCGCCCTCGACAATGAGCAGTTCTTC
. TRBJ1-5 . TRBV18 CASALGGVGNQPQHF TGTGCCAGCGCCTTGGGGGGTGTAGGCAATCAGCCCCAGCATTTT
few TRBJ2-1 TRBD2 TRBV4-2 CASSRYTTGLLAGGRGWNEQFF TGTGCCAGCAGCCGTTACACCACCGGTTTACTAGCGGGGGGGCGTGGGTGGAATGAGCAGTTCTTC
once TRBJ2-3 . TRBV20-1 CSNRGALVNTDTQYF TGCAGTAATCGGGGGGCCCTCGTTAACACAGATACGCAGTATTTT
. TRBJ1-5 . TRBV4-1 CASSQDWNRVDQPQHF TGCGCCAGCAGCCAAGATTGGAACAGGGTCGATCAGCCCCAGCATTTT
few TRBJ2-7 TRBD2 TRBV4-1 CASSQPTLGLADYEQYF TGCGCCAGCAGCCAGCCTACCCTCGGACTAGCGGACTACGAGCAGTACTTC